This T cell receptor beta chain was obtained from a study of T cell responses to AZD1222 COVID-19 vaccine. Findings of the study overall: Just five to seven AZD1222 recipients tested seropositive at baseline. The donor cohort was predominantly white British with a female majority, and clonal diversity may have been underestimated.

The protocol was immunoSEQ multiplex PCR, while the TCRdb copy is restricted to in-frame clones and leaves out a portion. In the table there are fewer than 150,000 clones, under 90% of which are singletons. Details on this clone: What it binds is not known.

Trimming took 2 bases from V and 8 from J; bases not matched to a gene: 14. The CDR3 runs 17 residues. Germline V lookup: CDR1 PRHDT, CDR2 FYEKMQ (reference sequence). The sequence derives from an adult who received the AZD1222 COVID-19 vaccine. The input for sequencing was peripheral blood, taken 28 days after the second AZD1222 dose. The chain recombines TRBV13 with TRBJ2-5, with 10 bases aligning to TRBD2. The DNA of the CDR3 is TGTGCCAGCAGCTTAAGGCTAGCGGGGGCCCGCCCCGAAACCCAGTACTTC. It specifies CASSLRLAGARPETQYF.